These 14 T cell receptor beta chains were all obtained from the same sample, sequenced in a study of T cell responses to AZD1222 COVID-19 vaccine. Produced via immunoSEQ multiplex PCR; TCRdb's table is partial and in-frame only. The sample yields 120,000 to 150,000 clones, about 90% seen once. The input for sequencing was peripheral blood, taken on day 0 of AZD1222 vaccination. The receptors shown here come from an adult in good health.

The CDR3 region is CASSFFGLSREFF. The CDR3 DNA is TGTGCCAGCAGTTTCTTCGGGCTCTCCAGGGAGTTCTTC. The chain combines TRBV28 with TRBJ2-1; D may be TRBD1 (5 bases). The germline V and J ends were trimmed by 3 bases and 14 bases, with 17 bases remaining between them. This CDR3 has 13 residues. Germline V CDR1 and CDR2: MDHEN, SYDVKM.

The chain couples TRBV6-2 or TRBV6-3 to TRBJ1-5, with D possibly TRBD1 on 5 matching bases. The germline CDR1 and CDR2 sequences are MNHEY and SVGEGT. V gave up 0 bases and J gave up 1 base, with 7 bases separating them. This CDR3 region has 15 residues. CDR3 residues: CASSYSRGSNQPQHF. The DNA of the CDR3 is TGTGCCAGCAGTTACTCGAGGGGAAGCAATCAGCCCCAGCATTTT.

CDR3 protein: CASSYSSRGKVNEQFF. DNA for the CDR3: TGTGCCAGCAGTTACTCGAGTAGAGGCAAAGTGAATGAGCAGTTCTTC. V is TRBV6-2 or TRBV6-3 and J is TRBJ2-1; no firm D call. CDR3 size: 16 residues. From germline, CDR1 is MNHEY and CDR2 SVGEGT. V was pared by 0 bases and J by 7 bases, with 16 bases between.

This chain links TRBV5-1 with TRBJ1-1, with no clear D. V was trimmed by 0 bases and J by 5 bases, leaving 8 bases between them. Germline lookup yields CDR1 SGHRS and CDR2 YFSETQ. The CDR3 is 13 residues long. The CDR3 nucleotides read TGCGCCAGCAGCTTGGAGTATCTGACTGAAGCTTTCTTT. Amino acid sequence: CASSLEYLTEAFF.

The V and J genes are TRBV28 and TRBJ1-3; no clear D. CDR3 size: 12 residues. Germline values: CDR1 MDHEN, CDR2 SYDVKM. Trimming removed 4 bases at V and 4 bases at J, with 5 bases between. The CDR3 reads CASSSVGNTIYF. CDR3 nucleotide sequence: TGTGCCAGCAGTTCGGTAGGAAACACCATATATTTT.

The chain is built from TRBV5-1 and TRBJ1-2; D is undetermined. V lost 2 bases and J lost 1, with 21 bases in between. Per the germline V gene, CDR1 is SGHRS and CDR2 is YFSETQ. The CDR3 is made up of 18 amino acids. The chain's CDR3 is CASSLSPGNTRFNYGYTF. The CDR3 DNA is TGCGCCAGCAGCTTAAGCCCCGGGAACACCCGATTTAACTATGGCTACACCTTC. The full variable domain, its missing parts supplied by reference TRBV5-1 and TRBJ1-2, is KAGVTQTPRYLIKTRGQQVTLSCSPISGHRSVSWYQQTPGQGLQFLFEYFSETQRNKGNFPGRFSGRQFSNSRSEMNVSTLELGDSALYLCASSLSPGNTRFNYGYTFGSGTRLTVV.

The chain employs TRBV5-1 and TRBJ2-2; 9 bases align to TRBD1. The CDR3 has 16 residues. The germline CDR1 and CDR2 sequences are SGHRS and YFSETQ. The V gene end was trimmed by 4 bases and the J gene end by 5 bases; junction bases not matched to a gene: 9. The CDR3 DNA is TGCGCCAGCAGCGTGGGACAGGGTCCGACGACCGGGGAGCTGTTTTTT. It yields the protein CASSVGQGPTTGELFF.

The V call is TRBV7-9, the J call TRBJ2-5; TRBD2 matches 12 bases. The CDR3 has 14 residues. From germline, CDR1 is SEHNR and CDR2 FQNEAQ (reference sequence). Germline trimming cut 3 bases from V and 5 bases from J; bases unmatched to any gene: 1. CDR3 sequence (DNA): TGTGCCAGCAGCTTCGGGACTAGCGGGGAGACCCAGTACTTC. This gives the protein CASSFGTSGETQYF.

The chain employs TRBV4-2 and TRBJ1-1, with TRBD1 as a possible D gene (5 bases). Germline V gene sequence: CDR1 LGHNA, CDR2 YNFKEQ. Trimming removed 7 bases from V and 4 bases from J, with 16 bases in between. The CDR3 sequence is 14 residues long. The CDR3 DNA follows: TGTGCCAGCAACCCGGGGCCGAGGGGCACTGAAGCTTTCTTT. It codes for CASNPGPRGTEAFF.

V gene TRBV5-1 combines with J gene TRBJ2-2; D is perhaps TRBD1 or TRBD2 (5 bases each). The CDR3 has 16 residues. Germline V gene data show CDR1 as SGHRS and CDR2 as YFSETQ. Trimming left V 1 base short and J 1 base short, with 11 bases between. Written as DNA, the CDR3 is TGCGCCAGCAGCTTGCGGGCAGGGAGGAACACCGGGGAGCTGTTTTTT. As protein: CASSLRAGRNTGELFF.

The chain combines TRBV12-5 with TRBJ1-6, with D hard to call. Trimming took off 3 bases at V and 8 bases at J, with 5 bases between the two ends. The CDR3 loop spans 12 amino acids. Germline CDR1 reads LGHNT; CDR2 reads FRNRAP. The CDR3 coding sequence is TGTGCTAGTGGTTTCGACTATTCACCCCTCCACTTT. Translated: CASGFDYSPLHF.

The chain joins TRBV7-8 to TRBJ1-1; D is uncertain. Germline V lookup: CDR1 SGHVS, CDR2 FQNEAQ. This CDR3 is built from 13 residues. The V end was cut by 4 bases, the J end by 2 bases, with 8 bases between. The CDR3 spells CASSSGPNTEAFF. CDR3 sequence (DNA): TGTGCCAGCAGCTCCGGACCAAACACTGAAGCTTTCTTT.

This chain links TRBV5-6 with TRBJ1-6; possibly TRBD1 for D (5 bases). With 4 bases removed from V and 5 bases from J, the gap between germline ends came to 16 bases. The CDR3 is 16 residues long. The germline gives CDR1 SGHDT, CDR2 YYEEEE. CDR3 bases: TGTGCCAGCAGCCGCAGGGCAACGCAGGATAATTCACCCCTCCACTTT. Translating it yields CASSRRATQDNSPLHF. Together with reference TRBV5-6 and TRBJ1-6, the CDR3 gives the full variable domain: DAGVTQSPTHLIKTRGQQVTLRCSPKSGHDTVSWYQQALGQGPQFIFQYYEEEERQRGNFPDRFSGHQFPNYSSELNVNALLLGDSALYLCASSRRATQDNSPLHFGNGTRLTVT.

The gene calls are TRBV9 and TRBJ1-2; D ambiguous. The germline V gene has CDR1 SGDLS and CDR2 YYNGEE. The CDR3 has 12 amino acids. The germline V and J ends were trimmed by 4 bases and 4 bases, with 8 bases remaining between them. This CDR3 is CASSQDGYGYTF. The CDR3 DNA reads as TGTGCCAGCAGCCAGGACGGCTATGGCTACACCTTC.